This note documents a single TCR beta chain sequence. The table lists this clone with many counts. Its antigen remains unidentified. No much larger clone is present one base from it, and per-base qualities are unavailable. No treatment had been received by any patient before thyroid surgery. The study retrospectively analysed patient clinical samples collected from about 2012 to 2018 using T-cell receptor beta sequencing. V sheds 2 bases and J sheds 4 bases, leaving 8 bases between their ends. The germline V gene supplies CDR1 SGHVS and CDR2 FQNEAQ. The CDR3 starts with the cysteine, ends with the phenylalanine, and has 14 residues. Only the CDR3 part of the read is kept: 42 bases, read in frame from the first base. The data are from a study of metastatic and nonmetastatic thyroid tumors (TCRdb year 2020). Notes on the research overall: The researchers compared repertoires between peripheral blood samples and tumor or nodule tissue samples from patients with malignant or benign thyroid disease. Overall study outcomes, separate from this receptor: In both blood and tumor samples, TCR beta diversity was reported to be significantly higher in malignant tumors than in benign nodules.

Library generation was performed with PCR. TCRdb records Illumina HiSeq 4000 as the sequencer. High-throughput sequencing was used to profile the CDR3 region of the TCR beta-chain in every patient. The authors processed their data as follows. A classifier to discriminate distant-metastatic papillary thyroid cancer patients was built from CDR3 differences across clinicopathological groups. Repertoire diversity was assessed with the Shannon index, and tumor-blood repertoire similarity with the Morisita-Horn index. The public reads were run again by TCRdb, first through fastp at Q25 and then through MiXCR, and only productive beta chains were kept. The V and J calls follow TCRdb's processing rather than the paper's. The table for this sample lists about 40,000 clones; about 16% of them were counted only once. The ten largest clonotypes hold 3.8% of the sample.

This clonotype was sampled from a female donor with papillary thyroid cancer or a benign thyroid nodule (not recorded which). Some clones in this sample may be carry-over from other donors' samples. Material: blood. This chain is built from TRBV7-8 and TRBJ1-4; tentative D gene TRBD1, with 6 bases matching. CDR3 region: CASSLLRGNEKLFF. The bases are TGTGCCAGCAGCTTACTCAGGGGTAATGAAAAACTGTTTTTT.